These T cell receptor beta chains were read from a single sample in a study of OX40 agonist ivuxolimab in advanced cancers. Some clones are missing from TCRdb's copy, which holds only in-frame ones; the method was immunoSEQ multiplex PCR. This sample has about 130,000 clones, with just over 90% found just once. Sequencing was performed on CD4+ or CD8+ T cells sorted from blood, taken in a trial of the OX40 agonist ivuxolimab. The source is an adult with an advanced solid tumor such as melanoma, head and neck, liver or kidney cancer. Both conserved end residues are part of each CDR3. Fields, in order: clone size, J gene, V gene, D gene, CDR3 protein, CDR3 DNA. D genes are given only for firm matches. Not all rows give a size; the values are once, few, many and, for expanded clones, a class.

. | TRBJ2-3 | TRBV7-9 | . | CASSEVLPQGDTQYF | TGTGCCAGCAGCGAAGTACTACCCCAAGGGGATACGCAGTATTTT
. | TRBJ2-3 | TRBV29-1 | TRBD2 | CSGGTSGTDTQYF | TGCAGCGGAGGGACTAGCGGCACAGATACGCAGTATTTT
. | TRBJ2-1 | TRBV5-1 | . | CASSSGYNEQFF | TGCGCCAGCAGTTCGGGTTACAATGAGCAGTTCTTC
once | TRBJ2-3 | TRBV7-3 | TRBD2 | CASSSGLAGVLDTQYF | TGTGCCAGCAGCTCCGGACTAGCGGGAGTATTAGATACGCAGTATTTT
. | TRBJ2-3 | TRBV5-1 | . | CASSSFPTDTQYF | TGCGCCAGCAGCTCATTTCCCACAGATACGCAGTATTTT
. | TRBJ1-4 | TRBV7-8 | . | CASTGLGTATNEKLFF | TGTGCCAGCACGGGACTGGGGACCGCAACTAATGAAAAACTGTTTTTT
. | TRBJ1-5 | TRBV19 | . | CASSISKNQPQHF | TGTGCCAGTAGTATAAGCAAGAATCAGCCCCAGCATTTT
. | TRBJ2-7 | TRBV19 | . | CASSIRTDSYEQYF | TGTGCCAGTAGTATCCGGACCGACTCCTACGAGCAGTACTTC
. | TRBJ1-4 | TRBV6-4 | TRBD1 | CASSATGIQNEKLFF | TGTGCCAGCAGTGCGACAGGGATTCAGAATGAAAAACTGTTTTTT
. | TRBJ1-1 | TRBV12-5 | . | CASGQGGMNTEAFF | TGTGCTAGTGGCCAAGGGGGGATGAACACTGAAGCTTTCTTT
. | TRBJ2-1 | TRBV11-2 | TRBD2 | CASSPLLAGGNNEQFF | TGTGCCAGCAGCCCTCTTTTAGCGGGAGGAAACAATGAGCAGTTCTTC
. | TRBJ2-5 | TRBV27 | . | CATSPRGGGETQYF | TGTGCCACCAGCCCGCGAGGGGGAGGAGAGACCCAGTACTTC
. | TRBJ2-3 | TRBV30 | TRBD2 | CAWSVLAGGPDTQYF | TGTGCCTGGAGTGTACTAGCGGGAGGGCCAGATACGCAGTATTTT
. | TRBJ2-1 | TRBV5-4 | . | CASSSDSYNEQFF | TGTGCCAGCAGCTCGGACTCATACAATGAGCAGTTCTTC
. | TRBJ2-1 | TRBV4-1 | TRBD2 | CASSQAQGLAVRNEQFF | TGCGCCAGCAGCCAAGCCCAGGGACTAGCGGTTCGCAATGAGCAGTTCTTC
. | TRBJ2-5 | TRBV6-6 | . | CASSYPQGGLETQYF | TGTGCCAGCAGTTACCCCCAGGGCGGACTGGAGACCCAGTACTTC
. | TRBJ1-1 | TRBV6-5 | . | CASSYSIYGYTEAFF | TGTGCCAGCAGTTACTCGATTTACGGTTACACTGAAGCTTTCTTT
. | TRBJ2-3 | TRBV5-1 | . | CASSFGTSTDTQYF | TGCGCCAGCAGCTTTGGGACTAGCACAGATACGCAGTATTTT
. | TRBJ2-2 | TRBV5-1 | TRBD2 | CASSSRLAENTGELFF | TGCGCCAGCAGCTCACGACTAGCGGAGAACACCGGGGAGCTGTTTTTT
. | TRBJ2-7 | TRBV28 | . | CASSLYGEQYF | TGTGCCAGCAGTTTATATGGCGAGCAGTACTTC
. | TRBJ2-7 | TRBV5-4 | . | CASSSPARTGSYEQYF | TGTGCCAGCAGCTCACCTGCCCGGACTGGAAGCTACGAGCAGTACTTC
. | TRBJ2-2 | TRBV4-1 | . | CASSRQLGVGTGELFF | TGCGCCAGCAGCCGCCAACTAGGGGTGGGCACCGGGGAGCTGTTTTTT
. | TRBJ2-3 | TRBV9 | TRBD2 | CASSSSGSTDTQYF | TGTGCCAGCAGTTCTAGCGGGAGCACAGATACGCAGTATTTT
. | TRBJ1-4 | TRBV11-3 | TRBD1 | CASSSGQADEKLFF | TGTGCCAGCAGCTCGGGACAGGCGGATGAAAAACTGTTTTTT
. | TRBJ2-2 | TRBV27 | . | CASSTRTDNTGELFF | TGTGCCAGCAGTACAAGGACAGATAACACCGGGGAGCTGTTTTTT
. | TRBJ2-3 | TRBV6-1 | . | CASRPTRLTDTQYF | TGTGCCAGCAGACCGACTCGCCTCACAGATACGCAGTATTTT
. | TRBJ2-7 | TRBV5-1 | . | CASSGGHSYEQYF | TGCGCCAGCAGCGGCGGTCACTCCTACGAGCAGTACTTC